This T cell receptor beta chain comes out of a study of T cell responses to AZD1222 COVID-19 vaccine. Notes on the study in general: CD4 TCRs linked to vaccination spanned spike, dominating at 160-218 and 743-854. Only a handful of AZD1222 recipients tested seropositive at baseline. Most donors were white British, females outnumbered males, and clonal diversity was possibly underestimated.

To note about this clone: Its antigen is undetermined.

Trimming shortened V by 3 bases and J by 2 bases, and 7 bases separated the two germline ends. The CDR3 has 14 amino acids. CDR1 is MDHEN and CDR2 is SYDVKM in the germline V gene. Generated by immunoSEQ multiplex PCR, the TCRdb table keeps only in-frame clones and is missing some. The table records approximately 150,000 clones, approximately 90% of them present only once. This specimen was peripheral blood, taken 28 days after the second dose of the MenACWY control vaccine. The chain joins TRBV28 to TRBJ1-4; D remains ambiguous. The source of this sequence is an adult who received the MenACWY meningococcal vaccine as a control. CDR3 bases: TGTGCCAGCAGTTTGACAAGGACTAATGAAAAACTGTTTTTT. Residues: CASSLTRTNEKLFF.